This TCR beta chain emerged from a study of cytomegalovirus exposure and HLA in healthy donors. Study findings and constraints: The records held CMV serostatus as the only immune exposure information.

Researchers ran the PCR with 60 Vbeta and 13 Jbeta primers. Using immunoSEQ multiplex PCR, the repertoire was profiled, and TCRdb retains in-frame clones only, with some absent. In the table there are more than 80,000 clones, about 70% of which are singletons. This clone was observed a single time. Its cognate antigen is unknown. The CDR3 loop spans 16 amino acids. Germline V CDR1 and CDR2: SGHKS, YYEKEE (reference sequence). Trimming at V came to 3 bases and at J to 10 bases, leaving 14 bases not matched to a gene. The sample comprised PBMCs. The clonotype originates from a woman aged 50 to 65 in good health and CMV-seropositive. V usage is TRBV5-5 and J usage is TRBJ2-1; 9 bases fit TRBD1. The CDR3 spells CASSWTGTGRHGEQFF. CDR3 sequence (DNA): TGTGCCAGCAGCTGGACCGGGACAGGGCGCCACGGGGAGCAGTTCTTC. Together with reference TRBV5-5 and TRBJ2-1, the CDR3 gives the full variable domain: DAGVTQSPTHLIKTRGQQVTLRCSPISGHKSVSWYQQVLGQGPQFIFQYYEKEERGRGNFPDRFSARQFPNYSSELNVNALLLGDSALYLCASSWTGTGRHGEQFFGPGTRLTVL.